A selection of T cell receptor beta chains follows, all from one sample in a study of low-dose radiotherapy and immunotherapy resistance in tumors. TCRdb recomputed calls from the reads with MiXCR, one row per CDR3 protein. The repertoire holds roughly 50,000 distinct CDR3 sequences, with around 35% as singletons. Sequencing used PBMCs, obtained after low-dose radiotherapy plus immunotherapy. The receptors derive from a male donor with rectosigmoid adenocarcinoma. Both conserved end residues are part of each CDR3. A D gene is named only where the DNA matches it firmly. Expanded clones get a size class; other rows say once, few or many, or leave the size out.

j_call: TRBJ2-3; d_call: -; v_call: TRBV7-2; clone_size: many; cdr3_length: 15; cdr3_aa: CASSLAYREADTQYF; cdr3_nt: TGTGCCAGCAGCTTAGCGTACAGGGAGGCAGATACGCAGTATTTT
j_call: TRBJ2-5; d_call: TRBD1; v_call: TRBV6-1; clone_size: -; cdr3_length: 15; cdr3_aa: CDSSWGQLYQETQYF; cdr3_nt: TGTGACAGCAGTTGGGGACAGTTGTACCAAGAGACCCAGTACTTC
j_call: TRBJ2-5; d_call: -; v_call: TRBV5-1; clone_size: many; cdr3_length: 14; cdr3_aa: CASSLAGQGETQYF; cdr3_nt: TGCGCCAGCAGCTTGGCGGGTCAGGGAGAGACCCAGTACTTC
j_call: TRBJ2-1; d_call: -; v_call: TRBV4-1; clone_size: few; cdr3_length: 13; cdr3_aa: CASSRPGRNEQFF; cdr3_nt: TGCGCCAGCAGCCGACCGGGACGCAATGAGCAGTTCTTC
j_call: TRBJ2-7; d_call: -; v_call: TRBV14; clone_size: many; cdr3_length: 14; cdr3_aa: CASSQVHSSYEQYF; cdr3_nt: TGTGCCAGCAGCCAAGTACACAGTTCCTACGAGCAGTACTTC
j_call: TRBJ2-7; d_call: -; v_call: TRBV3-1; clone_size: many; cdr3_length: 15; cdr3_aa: CASSQELAGRAEQYF; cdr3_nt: TGTGCCAGCAGCCAAGAATTGGCAGGCCGCGCCGAGCAGTACTTC
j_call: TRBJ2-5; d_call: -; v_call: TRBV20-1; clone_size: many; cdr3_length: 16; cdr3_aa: CSARPAGRSLQETQYF; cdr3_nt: TGCAGTGCTAGACCTGCGGGGAGGAGCCTCCAAGAGACCCAGTACTTC
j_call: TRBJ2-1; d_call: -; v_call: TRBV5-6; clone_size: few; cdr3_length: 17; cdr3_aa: CASSSSITGSSYNEQFF; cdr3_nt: TGTGCCAGCAGCTCCAGCATAACGGGCAGCTCCTACAATGAGCAGTTCTTC
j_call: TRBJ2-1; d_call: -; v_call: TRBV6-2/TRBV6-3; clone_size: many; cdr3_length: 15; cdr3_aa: CASSSPGSPEDEQFF; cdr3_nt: TGTGCCAGCAGTTCCCCGGGCTCCCCGGAGGATGAGCAGTTCTTC
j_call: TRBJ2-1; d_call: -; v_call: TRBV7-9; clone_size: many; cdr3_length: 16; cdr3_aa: CASSLVRGLIYNEQFF; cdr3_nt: TGTGCCAGCAGCTTAGTACGGGGGCTGATCTACAATGAGCAGTTCTTC
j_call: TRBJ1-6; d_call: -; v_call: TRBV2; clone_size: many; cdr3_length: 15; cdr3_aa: CASSVEGPYNSPLHF; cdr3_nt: TGTGCCAGCAGTGTCGAGGGACCCTATAATTCACCCCTCCACTTT
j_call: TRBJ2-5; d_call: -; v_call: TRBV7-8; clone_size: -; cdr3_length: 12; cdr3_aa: CASSSAERGQYF; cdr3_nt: TGTGCCAGCAGCTCTGCCGAGCGAGGCCAGTACTTC
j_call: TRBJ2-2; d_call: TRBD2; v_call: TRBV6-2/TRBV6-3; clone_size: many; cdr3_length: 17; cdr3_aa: CASIEDGLAGVTGELFF; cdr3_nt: TGTGCCAGCATCGAAGACGGGCTAGCGGGAGTCACCGGGGAGCTGTTTTTT
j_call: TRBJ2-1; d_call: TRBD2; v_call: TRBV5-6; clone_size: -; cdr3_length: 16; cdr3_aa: CASSPLGLAGSNEQFF; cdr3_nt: TGTGCCAGCAGCCCTCTGGGACTAGCGGGATCCAATGAGCAGTTCTTC